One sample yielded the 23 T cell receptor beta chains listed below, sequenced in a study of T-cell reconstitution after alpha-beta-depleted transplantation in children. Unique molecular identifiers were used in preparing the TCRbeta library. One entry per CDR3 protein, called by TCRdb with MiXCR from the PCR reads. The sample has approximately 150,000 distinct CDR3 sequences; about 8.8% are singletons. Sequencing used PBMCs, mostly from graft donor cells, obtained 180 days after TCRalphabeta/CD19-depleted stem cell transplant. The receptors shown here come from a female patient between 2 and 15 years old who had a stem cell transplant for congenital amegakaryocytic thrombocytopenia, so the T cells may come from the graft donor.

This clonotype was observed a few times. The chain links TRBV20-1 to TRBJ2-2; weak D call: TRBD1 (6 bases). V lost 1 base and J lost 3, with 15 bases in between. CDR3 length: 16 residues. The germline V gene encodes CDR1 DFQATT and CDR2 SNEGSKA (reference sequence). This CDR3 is CSARAGTPWDTGELFF. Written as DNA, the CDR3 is TGCAGTGCTAGAGCCGGGACACCCTGGGACACCGGGGAGCTGTTTTTT.

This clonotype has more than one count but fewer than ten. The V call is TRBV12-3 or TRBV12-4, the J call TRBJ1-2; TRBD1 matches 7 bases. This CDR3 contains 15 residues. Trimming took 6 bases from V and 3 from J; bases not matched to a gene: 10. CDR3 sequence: CASSNYGQEHYGYTF. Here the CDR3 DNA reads TGTGCCAGCAGCAACTACGGACAGGAGCACTATGGCTACACCTTC.

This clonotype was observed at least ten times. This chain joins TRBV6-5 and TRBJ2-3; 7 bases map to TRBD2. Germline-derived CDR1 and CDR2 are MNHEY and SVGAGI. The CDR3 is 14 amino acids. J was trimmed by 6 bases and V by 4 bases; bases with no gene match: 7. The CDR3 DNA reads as TGTGCCAGCAGTTTCGGGACTACGGCGGATACGCAGTATTTT. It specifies CASSFGTTADTQYF.

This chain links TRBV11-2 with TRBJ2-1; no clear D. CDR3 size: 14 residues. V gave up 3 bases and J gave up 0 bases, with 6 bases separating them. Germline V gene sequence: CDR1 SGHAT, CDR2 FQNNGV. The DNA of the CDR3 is TGTGCCAGCAGCTTCGGAAGCTCCTACAATGAGCAGTTCTTC. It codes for CASSFGSSYNEQFF.

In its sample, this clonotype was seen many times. CDR3: CASSEALAGVLSSYNEQFF. As DNA, the CDR3 is TGTGCCAGCAGTGAAGCGCTAGCGGGGGTTCTCAGCTCCTACAATGAGCAGTTCTTC. The chain employs TRBV6-1 and TRBJ2-1, with 10 bases that match TRBD2. Unmatched junction bases numbered 8, after V lost 0 bases and J lost 0 bases. Germline V gene data show CDR1 as MNHNS and CDR2 as SASEGT. The length of the CDR3 is 19 residues.

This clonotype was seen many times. The chain's CDR3 is CASSFRGRDTQYF. CDR3 bases: TGTGCCAGCAGTTTCAGGGGCCGAGATACGCAGTATTTT. The chain joins TRBV28 to TRBJ2-3, with D tentatively TRBD1 (6 bases). Germline loops: CDR1 MDHEN, CDR2 SYDVKM. Between the trimmed V and J ends, which lost 3 bases and 5 bases, there was a span of 9 bases. CDR3 size: 13 residues.

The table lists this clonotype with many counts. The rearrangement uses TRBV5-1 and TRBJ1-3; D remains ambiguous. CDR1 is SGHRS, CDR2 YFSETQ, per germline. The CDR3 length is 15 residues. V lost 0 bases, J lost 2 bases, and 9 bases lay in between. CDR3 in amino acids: CASSLGSRPGNTIYF. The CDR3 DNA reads TGCGCCAGCAGCTTGGGCAGCCGCCCTGGAAACACCATATATTTT.

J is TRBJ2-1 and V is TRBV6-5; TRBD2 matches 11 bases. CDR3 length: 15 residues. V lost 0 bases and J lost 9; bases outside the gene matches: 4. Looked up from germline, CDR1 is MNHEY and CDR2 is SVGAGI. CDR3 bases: TGTGCCAGCAGTTACTCTCTAGCGGGAGGAGGTGAGCAGTTCTTC. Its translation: CASSYSLAGGGEQFF.

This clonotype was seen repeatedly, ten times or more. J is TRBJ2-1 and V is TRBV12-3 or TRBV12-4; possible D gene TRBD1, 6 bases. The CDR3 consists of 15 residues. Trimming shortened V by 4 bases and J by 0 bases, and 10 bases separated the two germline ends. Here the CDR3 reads CASSSRTVSYNEQFF. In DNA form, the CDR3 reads TGTGCCAGCAGTTCACGGACAGTCTCCTACAATGAGCAGTTCTTC.

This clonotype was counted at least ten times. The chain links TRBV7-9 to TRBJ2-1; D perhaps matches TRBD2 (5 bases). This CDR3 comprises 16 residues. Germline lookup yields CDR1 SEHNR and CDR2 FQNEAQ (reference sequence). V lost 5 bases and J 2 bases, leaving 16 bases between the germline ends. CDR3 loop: CASSPVATPPYNEQFF. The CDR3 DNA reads TGTGCCAGCAGCCCTGTAGCGACCCCCCCCTACAATGAGCAGTTCTTC.

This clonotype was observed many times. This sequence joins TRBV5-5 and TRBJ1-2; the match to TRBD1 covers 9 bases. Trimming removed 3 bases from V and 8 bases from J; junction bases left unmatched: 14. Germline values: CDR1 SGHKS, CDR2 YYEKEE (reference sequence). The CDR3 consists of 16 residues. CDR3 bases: TGTGCCAGCAGCTGGGGCCGGGACAGGGCAACGTGGGGCTACACCTTC. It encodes CASSWGRDRATWGYTF.

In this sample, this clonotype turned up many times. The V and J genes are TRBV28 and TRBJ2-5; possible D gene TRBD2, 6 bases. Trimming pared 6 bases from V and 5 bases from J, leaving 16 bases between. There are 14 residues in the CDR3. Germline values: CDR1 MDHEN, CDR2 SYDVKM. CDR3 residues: CASRIGGSRETQYF. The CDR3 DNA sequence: TGTGCCAGCAGGATTGGGGGGTCTCGTGAGACCCAGTACTTC.

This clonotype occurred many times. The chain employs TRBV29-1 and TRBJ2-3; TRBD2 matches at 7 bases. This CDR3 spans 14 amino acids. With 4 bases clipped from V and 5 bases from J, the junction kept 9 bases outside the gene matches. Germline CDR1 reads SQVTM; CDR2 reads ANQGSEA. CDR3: CSVAPAGRLDTQYF. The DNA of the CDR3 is TGCAGCGTTGCCCCAGCGGGGAGGTTAGATACGCAGTATTTT.

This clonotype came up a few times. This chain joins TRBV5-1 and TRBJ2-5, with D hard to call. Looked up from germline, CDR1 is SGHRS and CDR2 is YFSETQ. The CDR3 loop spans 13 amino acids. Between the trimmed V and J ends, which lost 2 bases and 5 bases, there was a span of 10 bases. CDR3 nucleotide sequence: TGCGCCAGCAGCTTCGAAGGGAAGGAGACCCAGTACTTC. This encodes CASSFEGKETQYF.

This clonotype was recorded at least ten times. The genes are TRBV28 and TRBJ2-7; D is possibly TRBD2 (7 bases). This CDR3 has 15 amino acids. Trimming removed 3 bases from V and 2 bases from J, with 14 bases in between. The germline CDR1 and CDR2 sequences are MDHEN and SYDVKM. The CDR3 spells CASSLGGGPTYEQYF. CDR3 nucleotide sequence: TGTGCCAGCAGTTTGGGCGGGGGCCCAACCTACGAGCAGTACTTC.

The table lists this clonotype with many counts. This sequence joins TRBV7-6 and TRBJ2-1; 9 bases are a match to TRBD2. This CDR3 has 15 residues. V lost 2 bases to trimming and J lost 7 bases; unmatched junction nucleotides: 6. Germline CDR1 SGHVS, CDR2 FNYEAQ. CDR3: CASSLIGTSLNEQFF. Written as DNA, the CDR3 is TGTGCCAGCAGCTTAATTGGGACTAGCCTTAATGAGCAGTTCTTC. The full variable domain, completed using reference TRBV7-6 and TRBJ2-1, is GAGVSQSPRYKVTKRGQDVALRCDPISGHVSLYWYRQALGQGPEFLTYFNYEAQQDKSGLPNDRFSAERPEGSISTLTIQRTEQRDSAMYRCASSLIGTSLNEQFFGPGTRLTVL.

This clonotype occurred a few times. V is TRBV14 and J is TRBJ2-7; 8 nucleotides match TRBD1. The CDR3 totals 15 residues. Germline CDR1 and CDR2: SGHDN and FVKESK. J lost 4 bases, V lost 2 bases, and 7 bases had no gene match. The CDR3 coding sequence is TGTGCCAGCAGCCAAATTCCAGGGGGCATATACGAGCAGTACTTC. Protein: CASSQIPGGIYEQYF.

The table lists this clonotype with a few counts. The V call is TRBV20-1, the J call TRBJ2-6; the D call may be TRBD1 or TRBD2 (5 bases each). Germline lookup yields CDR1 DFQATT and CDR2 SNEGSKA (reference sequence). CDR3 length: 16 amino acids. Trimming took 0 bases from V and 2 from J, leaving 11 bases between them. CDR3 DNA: TGCAGTGCTAGAGATCCGAGGGGCCCTGGGGCCAACGTCCTGACTTTC. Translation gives CSARDPRGPGANVLTF.

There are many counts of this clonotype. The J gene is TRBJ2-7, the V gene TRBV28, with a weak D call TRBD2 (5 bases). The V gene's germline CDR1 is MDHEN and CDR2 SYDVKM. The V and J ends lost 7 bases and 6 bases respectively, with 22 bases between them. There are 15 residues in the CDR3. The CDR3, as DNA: TGTGCCAGCATCCTAGGAAGTGGGAGTAGGTCCGAGCAGTACTTC. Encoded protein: CASILGSGSRSEQYF.

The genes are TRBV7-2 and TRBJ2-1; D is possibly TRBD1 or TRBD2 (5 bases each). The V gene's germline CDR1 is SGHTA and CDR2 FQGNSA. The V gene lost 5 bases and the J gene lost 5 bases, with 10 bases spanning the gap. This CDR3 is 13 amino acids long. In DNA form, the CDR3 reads TGTGCCAGCAGCCGAGGGACCAACAATGAGCAGTTCTTC. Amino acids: CASSRGTNNEQFF. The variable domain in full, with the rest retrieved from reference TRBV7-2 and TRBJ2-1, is GAGVSQSPSNKVTEKGKDVELRCDPISGHTALYWYRQSLGQGLEFLIYFQGNSAPDKSGLPSDRFSAERTGGSVSTLTIQRTQQEDSAVYLCASSRGTNNEQFFGPGTRLTVL.

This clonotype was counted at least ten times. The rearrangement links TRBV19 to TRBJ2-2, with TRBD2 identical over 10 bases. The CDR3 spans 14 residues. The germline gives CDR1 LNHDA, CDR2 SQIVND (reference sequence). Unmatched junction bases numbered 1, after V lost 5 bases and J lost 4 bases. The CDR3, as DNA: TGTGCCAGTAGTGTAGCGGGAGGCACCGGGGAGCTGTTTTTT. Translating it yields CASSVAGGTGELFF.

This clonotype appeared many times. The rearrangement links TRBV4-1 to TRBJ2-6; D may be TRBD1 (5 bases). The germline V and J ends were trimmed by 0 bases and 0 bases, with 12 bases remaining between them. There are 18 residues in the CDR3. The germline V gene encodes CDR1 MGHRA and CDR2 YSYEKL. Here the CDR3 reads CASSQDGAGYSGANVLTF. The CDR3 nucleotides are TGCGCCAGCAGCCAAGATGGGGCAGGTTACTCTGGGGCCAACGTCCTGACTTTC.

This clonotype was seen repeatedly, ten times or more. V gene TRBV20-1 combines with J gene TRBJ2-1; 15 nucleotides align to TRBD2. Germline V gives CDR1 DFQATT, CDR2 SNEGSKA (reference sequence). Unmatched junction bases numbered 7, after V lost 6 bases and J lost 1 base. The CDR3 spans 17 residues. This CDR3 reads CSARTSGRAGSYNEQFF. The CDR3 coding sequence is TGCAGTGCGCGGACTAGCGGGAGGGCCGGTTCCTACAATGAGCAGTTCTTC.